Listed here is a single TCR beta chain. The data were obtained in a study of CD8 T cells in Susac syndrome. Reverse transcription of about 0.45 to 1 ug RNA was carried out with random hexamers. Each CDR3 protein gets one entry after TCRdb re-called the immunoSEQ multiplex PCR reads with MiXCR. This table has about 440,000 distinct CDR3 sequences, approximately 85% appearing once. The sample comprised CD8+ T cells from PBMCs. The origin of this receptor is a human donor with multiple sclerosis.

The CDR3 sequence: CASSSELWNEQFF. The CDR3 DNA follows: TGTGCCAGCAGTTCCGAACTATGGAATGAGCAGTTCTTC. This chain connects TRBV27 to TRBJ2-1; D gene ambiguous. CDR1 is MNHEY and CDR2 is SMNVEV in the germline V gene (reference sequence). With 4 bases removed from V and 7 bases from J, the gap between germline ends came to 11 bases. This CDR3 spans 13 amino acids.